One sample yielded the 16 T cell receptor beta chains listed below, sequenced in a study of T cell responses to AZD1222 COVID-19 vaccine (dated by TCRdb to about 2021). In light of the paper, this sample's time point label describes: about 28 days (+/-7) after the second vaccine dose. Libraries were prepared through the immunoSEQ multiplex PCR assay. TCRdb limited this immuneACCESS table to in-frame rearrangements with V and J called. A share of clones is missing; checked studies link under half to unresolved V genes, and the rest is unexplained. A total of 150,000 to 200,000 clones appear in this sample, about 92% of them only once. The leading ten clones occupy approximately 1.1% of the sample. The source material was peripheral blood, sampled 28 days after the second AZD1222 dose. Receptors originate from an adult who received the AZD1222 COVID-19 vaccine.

This CDR3 is CAWSAGGGDQPQHF. The CDR3 DNA reads TGTGCCTGGAGTGCCGGGGGGGGAGACCAGCCCCAGCATTTT. The chain carries TRBV30 and TRBJ1-5, with a tentative D call TRBD1 (5 bases). The V end lost 1 base, the J end lost 7 bases, and 14 bases lay between the germline ends. This CDR3 is built from 14 residues. Germline V lookup: CDR1 GTSNPN, CDR2 SVGIG (reference sequence).

DNA for the CDR3: TGTGCCAGCAGCAGCGGGGAACAGTACGAGCAGTACTTC. This codes for CASSSGEQYEQYF. The chain joins TRBV6-5 to TRBJ2-7, with 7 bases fitting TRBD2. Germline-derived CDR1 and CDR2 are MNHEY and SVGAGI. J gave up 4 bases and V 6 bases, and 6 bases lay outside the gene matches. The CDR3 length is 13 residues.

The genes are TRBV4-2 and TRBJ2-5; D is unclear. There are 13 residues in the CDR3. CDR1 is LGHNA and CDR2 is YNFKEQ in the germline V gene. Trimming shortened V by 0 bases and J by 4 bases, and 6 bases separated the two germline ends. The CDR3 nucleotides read TGTGCCAGCAGCCAAGATCGGGTAGAGACCCAGTACTTC. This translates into CASSQDRVETQYF.

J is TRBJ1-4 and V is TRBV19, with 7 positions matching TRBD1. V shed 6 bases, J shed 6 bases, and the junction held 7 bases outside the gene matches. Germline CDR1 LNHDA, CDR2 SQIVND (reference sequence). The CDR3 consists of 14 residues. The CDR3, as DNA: TGTGCCAGTAGAAAAGGGGGCTCGGATGAAAAACTGTTTTTT. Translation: CASRKGGSDEKLFF.

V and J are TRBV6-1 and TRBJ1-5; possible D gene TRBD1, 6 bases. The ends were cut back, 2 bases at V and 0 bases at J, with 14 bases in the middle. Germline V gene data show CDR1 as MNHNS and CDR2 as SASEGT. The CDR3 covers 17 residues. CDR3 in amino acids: CASSEMSRTDSNQPQHF. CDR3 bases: TGTGCCAGCAGTGAAATGTCCAGGACAGATAGCAATCAGCCCCAGCATTTT.

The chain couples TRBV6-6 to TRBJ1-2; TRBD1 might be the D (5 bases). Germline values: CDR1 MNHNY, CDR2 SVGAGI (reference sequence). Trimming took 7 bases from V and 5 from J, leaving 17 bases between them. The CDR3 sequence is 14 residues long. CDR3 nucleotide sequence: TGTGCCAGCACCTCCCCACAGGAGGGGTATGGCTACACCTTC. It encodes CASTSPQEGYGYTF.

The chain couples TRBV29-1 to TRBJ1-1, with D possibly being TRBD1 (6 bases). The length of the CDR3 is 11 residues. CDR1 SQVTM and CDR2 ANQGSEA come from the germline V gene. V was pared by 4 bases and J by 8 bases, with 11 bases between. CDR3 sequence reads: CSVGTGTEAFF. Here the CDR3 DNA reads TGCAGCGTTGGTACGGGGACAGAAGCTTTCTTT.

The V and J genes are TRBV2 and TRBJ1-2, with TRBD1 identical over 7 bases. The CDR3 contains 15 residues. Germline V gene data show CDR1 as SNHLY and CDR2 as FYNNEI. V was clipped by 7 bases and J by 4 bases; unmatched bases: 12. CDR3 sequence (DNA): TGTGCCAGCACTTACAGGGGTCGCACACCCTATGGCTACACCTTC. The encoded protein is CASTYRGRTPYGYTF.

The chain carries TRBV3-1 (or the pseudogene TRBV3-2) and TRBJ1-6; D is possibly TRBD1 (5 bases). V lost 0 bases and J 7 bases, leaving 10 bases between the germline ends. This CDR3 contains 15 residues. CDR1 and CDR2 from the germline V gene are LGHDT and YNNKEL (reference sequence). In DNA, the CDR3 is TGTGCCAGCAGCCAAGACGGGACGGGGAATTCACCCCTCCACTTT. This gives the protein CASSQDGTGNSPLHF.

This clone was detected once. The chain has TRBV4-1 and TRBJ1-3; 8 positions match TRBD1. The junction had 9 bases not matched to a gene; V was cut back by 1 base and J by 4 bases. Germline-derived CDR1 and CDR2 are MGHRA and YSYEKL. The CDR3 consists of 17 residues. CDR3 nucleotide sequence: TGCGCCAGCAGCCAAGGAAGACAGGGGAATAGAGGAAACACCATATATTTT. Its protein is CASSQGRQGNRGNTIYF.

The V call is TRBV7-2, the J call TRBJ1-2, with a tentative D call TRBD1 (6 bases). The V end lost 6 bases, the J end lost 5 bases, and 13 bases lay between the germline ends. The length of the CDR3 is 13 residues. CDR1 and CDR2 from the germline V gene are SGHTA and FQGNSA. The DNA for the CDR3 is TGTGCCAGCAGAACGACAGGAGTATATGGCTACACCTTC. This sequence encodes CASRTTGVYGYTF.

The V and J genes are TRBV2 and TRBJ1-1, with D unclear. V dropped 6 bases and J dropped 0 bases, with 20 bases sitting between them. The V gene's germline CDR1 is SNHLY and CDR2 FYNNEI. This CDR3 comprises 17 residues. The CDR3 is CASRLSALAVMNTEAFF. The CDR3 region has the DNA TGTGCCAGCAGACTATCTGCTCTGGCAGTGATGAACACTGAAGCTTTCTTT.

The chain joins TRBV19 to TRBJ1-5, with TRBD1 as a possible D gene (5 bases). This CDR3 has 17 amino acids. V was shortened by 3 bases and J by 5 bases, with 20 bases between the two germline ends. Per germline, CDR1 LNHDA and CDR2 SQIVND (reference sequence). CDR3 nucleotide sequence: TGTGCCAGTAGTATTTTAGTGGGGGATAGCGGGGATCAGCCCCAGCATTTT. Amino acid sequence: CASSILVGDSGDQPQHF.

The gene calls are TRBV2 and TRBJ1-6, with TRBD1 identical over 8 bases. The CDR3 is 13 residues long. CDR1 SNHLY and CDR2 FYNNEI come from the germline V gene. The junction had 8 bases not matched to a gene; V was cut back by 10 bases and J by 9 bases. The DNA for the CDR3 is TGTGCCATTTCAGACAGGGGAGGTTCACCCCTCCACTTT. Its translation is CAISDRGGSPLHF.

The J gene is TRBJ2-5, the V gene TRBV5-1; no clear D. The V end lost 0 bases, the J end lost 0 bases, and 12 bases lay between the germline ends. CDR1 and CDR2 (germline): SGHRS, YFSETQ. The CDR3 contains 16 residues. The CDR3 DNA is TGCGCCAGCAGCTTGGTAGTTGCGACTTACCAAGAGACCCAGTACTTC. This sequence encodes CASSLVVATYQETQYF.

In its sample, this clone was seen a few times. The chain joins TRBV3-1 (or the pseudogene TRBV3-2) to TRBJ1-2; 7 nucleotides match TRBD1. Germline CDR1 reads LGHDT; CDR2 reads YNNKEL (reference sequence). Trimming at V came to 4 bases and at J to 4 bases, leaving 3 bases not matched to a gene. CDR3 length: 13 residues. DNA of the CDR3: TGTGCCAGCAGCCGGGGACAGCTCTATGGCTACACCTTC. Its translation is CASSRGQLYGYTF.